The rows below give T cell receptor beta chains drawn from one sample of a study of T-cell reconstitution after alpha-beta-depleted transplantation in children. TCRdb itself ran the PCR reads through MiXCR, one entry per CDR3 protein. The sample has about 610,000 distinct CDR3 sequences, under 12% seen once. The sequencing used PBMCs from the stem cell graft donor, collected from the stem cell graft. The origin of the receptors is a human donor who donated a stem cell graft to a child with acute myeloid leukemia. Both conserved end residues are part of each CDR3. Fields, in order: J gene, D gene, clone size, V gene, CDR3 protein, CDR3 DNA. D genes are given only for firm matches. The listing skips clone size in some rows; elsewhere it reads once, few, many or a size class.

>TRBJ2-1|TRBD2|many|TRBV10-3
CAISGGLAGARSYNEQFF
TGTGCCATCAGTGGAGGACTAGCGGGAGCCCGATCCTACAATGAGCAGTTCTTC
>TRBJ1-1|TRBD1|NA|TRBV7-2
CASTGQGAGRTEAFF
TGTGCCAGCACCGGACAGGGGGCGGGTCGCACTGAAGCTTTCTTT
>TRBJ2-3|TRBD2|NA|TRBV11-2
CASSLRLAGGVGLGDTQYF
TGTGCCAGCAGCTTAAGACTAGCGGGAGGCGTTGGGCTGGGAGATACGCAGTATTTT
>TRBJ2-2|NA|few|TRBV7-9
CASSRRRGLSDTGELFF
TGTGCCAGCAGCCGTAGACGCGGACTATCGGACACCGGGGAGCTGTTTTTT
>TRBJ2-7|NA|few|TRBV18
CASSPPGRNMEDEQYF
TGTGCCAGCTCACCCCCGGGACGGAATATGGAGGACGAGCAGTACTTC
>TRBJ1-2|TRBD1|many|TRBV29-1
CSVEDRGTEGGHGYTF
TGCAGCGTTGAAGATCGGGGGACAGAAGGGGGACATGGCTACACCTTC
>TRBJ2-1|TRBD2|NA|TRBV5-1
CASRGTRGNEQFF
TGCGCCAGCAGGGGGACTAGGGGCAATGAGCAGTTCTTC
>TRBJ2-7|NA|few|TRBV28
CASRPRGVTYEQYF
TGTGCCAGCAGACCGAGGGGGGTTACCTACGAGCAGTACTTC
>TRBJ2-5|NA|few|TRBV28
CASSFVGEYQETQYF
TGTGCCAGCAGTTTCGTGGGGGAGTACCAAGAGACCCAGTACTTC
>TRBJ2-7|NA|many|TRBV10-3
CAISERGVEQYF
TGTGCCATCAGTGAACGAGGGGTAGAGCAGTACTTC
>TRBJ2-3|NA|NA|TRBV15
CATSRDSASVTDTQYF
TGTGCCACCAGCAGAGATAGTGCTAGCGTCACAGATACGCAGTATTTT
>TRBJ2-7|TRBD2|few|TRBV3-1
CASSQGLRAGGPRDEQYF
TGTGCCAGCAGCCAAGGACTGCGAGCGGGAGGCCCCCGGGACGAGCAGTACTTC
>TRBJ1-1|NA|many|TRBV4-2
CASSQPYGDTEAFF
TGTGCCAGCAGCCAACCCTATGGGGACACTGAAGCTTTCTTT
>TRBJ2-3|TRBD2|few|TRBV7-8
CASTRRGGRAVDADTQYF
TGTGCCAGCACCCGTAGGGGCGGGAGGGCCGTAGACGCAGATACGCAGTATTTT
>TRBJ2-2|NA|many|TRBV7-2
CASSQGRGDSPGELFF
TGTGCCAGCAGCCAAGGGCGCGGTGATAGTCCCGGGGAGCTGTTTTTT
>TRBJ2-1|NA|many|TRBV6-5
CASSYAGEQFF
TGTGCCAGCAGTTACGCGGGTGAGCAGTTCTTC
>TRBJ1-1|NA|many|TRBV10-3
CAISESRGEAFF
TGTGCCATCAGTGAGTCGCGGGGAGAAGCTTTCTTT
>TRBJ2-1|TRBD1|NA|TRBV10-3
CAIAGTGNYNEQFF
TGTGCCATCGCCGGGACAGGGAACTACAATGAGCAGTTCTTC
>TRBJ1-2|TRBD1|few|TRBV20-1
CSARDRGKDGYTF
TGCAGTGCTAGGGACAGGGGGAAGGATGGCTACACCTTC
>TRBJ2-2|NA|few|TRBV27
CASSLGLHLSGELFF
TGTGCCAGCAGTTTAGGGCTCCACCTCTCCGGGGAGCTGTTTTTT
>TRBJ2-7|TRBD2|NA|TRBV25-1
CASSLAGVGAYEQYF
TGTGCCAGCAGTTTAGCGGGAGTAGGGGCCTACGAGCAGTACTTC
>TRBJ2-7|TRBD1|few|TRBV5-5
CASSFGTGPTYEQYF
TGTGCCAGCAGCTTTGGGACAGGGCCAACCTACGAGCAGTACTTC
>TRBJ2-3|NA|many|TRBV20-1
CSARVGPRDPDTQYF
TGCAGTGCTAGAGTGGGACCGCGGGATCCAGATACGCAGTATTTT
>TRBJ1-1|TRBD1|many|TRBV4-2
CASSPPGQVNTEAFF
TGTGCCAGCAGCCCCCCGGGACAGGTGAACACTGAAGCTTTCTTT
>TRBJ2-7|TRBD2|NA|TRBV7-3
CASSLGLAGQQYF
TGTGCCAGCAGCTTGGGACTAGCTGGGCAGCAGTACTTC
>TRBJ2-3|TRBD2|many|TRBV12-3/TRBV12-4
CASSLELAGGRPDTQYF
TGTGCCAGCAGTTTAGAACTAGCGGGAGGCCGTCCAGATACGCAGTATTTT
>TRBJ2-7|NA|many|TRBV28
CASRLDASSYEQYF
TGTGCCAGCCGACTAGACGCTAGCTCCTACGAGCAGTACTTC
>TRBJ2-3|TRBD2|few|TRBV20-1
CSATRLAASTDTQYF
TGCAGTGCTACGAGACTAGCGGCTAGCACAGATACGCAGTATTTT